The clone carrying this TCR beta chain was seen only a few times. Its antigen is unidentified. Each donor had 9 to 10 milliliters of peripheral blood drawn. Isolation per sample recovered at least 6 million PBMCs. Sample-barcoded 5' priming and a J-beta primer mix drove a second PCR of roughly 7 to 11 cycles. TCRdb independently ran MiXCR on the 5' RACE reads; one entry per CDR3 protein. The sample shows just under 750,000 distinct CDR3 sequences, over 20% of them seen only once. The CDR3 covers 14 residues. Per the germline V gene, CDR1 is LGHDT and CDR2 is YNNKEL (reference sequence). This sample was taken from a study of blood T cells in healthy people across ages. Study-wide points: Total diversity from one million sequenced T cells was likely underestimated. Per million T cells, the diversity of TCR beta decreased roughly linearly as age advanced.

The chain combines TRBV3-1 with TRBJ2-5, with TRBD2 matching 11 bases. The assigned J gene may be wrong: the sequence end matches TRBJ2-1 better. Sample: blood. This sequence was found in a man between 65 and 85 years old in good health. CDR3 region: CASSTRTSGNEQFF. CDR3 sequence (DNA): TGTGCCAGCAGCACCCGGACTAGCGGGAATGAGCAGTTCTTC.